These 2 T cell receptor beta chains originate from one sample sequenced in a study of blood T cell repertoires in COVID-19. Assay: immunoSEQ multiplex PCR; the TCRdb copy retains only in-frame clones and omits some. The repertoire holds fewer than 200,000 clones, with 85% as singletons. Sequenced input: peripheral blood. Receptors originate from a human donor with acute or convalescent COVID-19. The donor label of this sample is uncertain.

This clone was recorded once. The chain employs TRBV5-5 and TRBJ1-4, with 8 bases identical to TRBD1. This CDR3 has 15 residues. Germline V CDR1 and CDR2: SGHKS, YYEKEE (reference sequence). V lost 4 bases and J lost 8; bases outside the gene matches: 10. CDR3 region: CASSTGQGFGEKLFF. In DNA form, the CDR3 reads TGTGCCAGCAGCACCGGACAGGGTTTTGGGGAAAAACTGTTTTTT.

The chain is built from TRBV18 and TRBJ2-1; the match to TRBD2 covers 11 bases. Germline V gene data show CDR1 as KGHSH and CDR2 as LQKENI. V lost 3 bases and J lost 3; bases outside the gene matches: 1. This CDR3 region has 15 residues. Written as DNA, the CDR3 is TGTGCCAGCTCACCCGGGACTAGCGGCTACAATGAGCAGTTCTTC. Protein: CASSPGTSGYNEQFF.